The 5 T cell receptor beta chains presented below share a single source sample, sequenced in a study of cytomegalovirus exposure and HLA in healthy donors. This PCR relied on a set of 60 Vbeta primers and 13 Jbeta primers. Libraries were prepared by immunoSEQ multiplex PCR; TCRdb keeps only in-frame clonotypes and omits some of them. The sample spans fewer than 150,000 clones; the ten largest clones claim roughly 2%. The specimen was PBMCs. The receptors here all came from a woman aged 60-70 years in good health and CMV-seronegative.

The gene calls are TRBV10-1 and TRBJ2-2, with a weak D call TRBD1 (6 bases). The germline gives CDR1 WNHNN, CDR2 SYGVQD (reference sequence). Between the trimmed V and J ends, which lost 1 base and 2 bases, there was a span of 8 bases. This CDR3 is built from 15 residues. DNA for the CDR3: TGCGCCAGCAGTGAGTGGGACACCAACACCGGGGAGCTGTTTTTT. This gives the protein CASSEWDTNTGELFF.

V is TRBV23-1 and J is TRBJ1-6, with D unresolved. TRBV23-1 counts as an open reading frame of uncertain function. V gave up 0 bases and J gave up 0 bases, with 6 bases separating them. This CDR3 spans 16 amino acids. CDR3: CASSQSRSSYNSPLHF. The DNA of the CDR3 is TGCGCCAGCAGTCAATCGAGGAGCTCCTATAATTCACCCCTCCACTTT.

The chain couples TRBV10-2 to TRBJ2-5; 7 bases match TRBD1. The CDR3 totals 23 residues. Germline V gene sequence: CDR1 WSHSY, CDR2 SAAADI. Trimming removed 8 bases from V and 1 base from J; junction bases left unmatched: 34. DNA for the CDR3: TGCGCCAGCTTCAACCGACAAAGTCAGGGATCCAAGGGTCAAGGGGGCCTCCAAGAGACCCAGTACTTC. Protein product: CASFNRQSQGSKGQGGLQETQYF.

The chain has TRBV14 and TRBJ1-1, with D perhaps TRBD1 (6 bases). The V end lost 3 bases, the J end lost 3 bases, and 11 bases lay between the germline ends. This CDR3 has 14 residues. The germline V gene has CDR1 SGHDN and CDR2 FVKESK. CDR3: CASSQGRGDTEAFF. The CDR3 DNA is TGTGCCAGCAGCCAGGGCAGGGGCGACACTGAAGCTTTCTTT.

V usage is TRBV5-1 and J usage is TRBJ1-2, with 7 bases identical to TRBD1. Germline lookup yields CDR1 SGHRS and CDR2 YFSETQ. J gave up 4 bases and V 2 bases, and 8 bases lay outside the gene matches. The CDR3 runs to 15 residues. The CDR3 DNA reads TGCGCCAGCAGCTTCGAACAGGGGACCGGCTATGGCTACACCTTC. It yields the protein CASSFEQGTGYGYTF.